This entry lists 5 T cell receptor beta chains sequenced from one sample in a study of blood T cells in healthy people across ages. Using a J-beta primer mix together with a sample-barcoded 5' primer, a second PCR was run for roughly 6 to 12 cycles. TCRdb redid the calling of the 5' RACE reads with MiXCR, one entry per CDR3 protein. The table lists around 1,100,000 distinct CDR3 sequences, more than 30% of them singletons. The sample consisted of blood. The receptors were gathered from a man aged 18 to 30 in good health.

V usage is TRBV11-2 and J usage is TRBJ1-1; D remains unclear. The length of the CDR3 is 12 residues. Germline CDR1 and CDR2: SGHAT and FQNNGV. V shed 2 bases and J shed 8 bases, with 9 bases lying between them. CDR3 sequence reads: CASSLRRQEAFF. As DNA, the CDR3 is TGTGCCAGCAGCTTACGACGGCAGGAAGCTTTCTTT.

The genes are TRBV20-1 and TRBJ2-7; TRBD2 matches at 9 bases. The germline CDR1 and CDR2 sequences are DFQATT and SNEGSKA (reference sequence). After removal of 1 base from V and 3 bases from J, the junction contained 7 bases not matched to a gene. This CDR3 is 15 amino acids long. This chain's CDR3 is CSARGTSERIYEQYF. The CDR3 nucleotides are TGCAGTGCTAGAGGGACTAGCGAACGGATCTACGAGCAGTACTTC.

This clonotype was counted only a few times. This chain joins TRBV20-1 and TRBJ1-1; a possible D gene is TRBD1 (6 bases). The CDR3 extends over 14 amino acids. The ends were cut back, 3 bases at V and 1 base at J, with 12 bases in the middle. Germline lookup yields CDR1 DFQATT and CDR2 SNEGSKA (reference sequence). CDR3 protein: CSAREDRQNTEAFF. DNA of the CDR3: TGCAGTGCTAGGGAAGACAGGCAGAACACTGAAGCTTTCTTT.

The chain combines TRBV7-9 with TRBJ1-5; 8 positions agree with TRBD1. Germline CDR1 SEHNR, CDR2 FQNEAQ (reference sequence). Trimming took 3 bases from V and 6 from J; bases not matched to a gene: 22. The CDR3 contains 20 residues. CDR3: CASSLTDRVDKDDRFQPQHF. In nucleotides, the CDR3 is TGTGCCAGCAGCTTGACGGACAGGGTAGACAAAGACGATCGTTTTCAGCCCCAGCATTTT. The full variable domain, rest sourced from reference TRBV7-9 and TRBJ1-5, is DTGVSQNPRHKITKRGQNVTFRCDPISEHNRLYWYRQTLGQGPEFLTYFQNEAQLEKSRLLSDRFSAERPKGSFSTLEIQRTEQGDSAMYLCASSLTDRVDKDDRFQPQHFGDGTRLSIL.

For this clonotype: At one end the junction does not follow the germline gene, possibly because of a read error. The rearrangement links TRBV10-3 to TRBJ2-3, with TRBD1 matching 9 bases. Germline lookup yields CDR1 ENHRY and CDR2 SYGVKD. CDR3 length equals 16 residues. Here the CDR3 DNA reads TGTGCCACCAGTGAGACCGGGACAGGGAAATCAGATACGCAGTATTTT. Its translation is CATSETGTGKSDTQYF.